This TCR beta chain was recovered during a study of T cell clonality in common variable immunodeficiency. Germline CDR1 SEHNR, CDR2 FQNEAQ (reference sequence). The V gene end was trimmed by 6 bases and the J gene end by 5 bases; junction bases not matched to a gene: 9. The CDR3 covers 15 residues. Control and CVID samples contributed equal amounts of genomic DNA. The assay was immunoSEQ multiplex PCR, and TCRdb's table has in-frame clones only and misses some. This repertoire holds over 5,500 clones, and none appear only once. About this clone itself: Its antigen is not known. The CDR3 goes on 3 residues after the read ends, and that part is filled in from the germline J gene.

CVID meant reduced serum IgG, IgA and/or IgM plus specific antibody deficiency. Aged about 8 to 64 years, CVID subjects averaged about 40 years old. Patients and controls were mostly of Caucasian heritage. General study findings and limits: Common variable immunodeficiency TCR beta sequences reportedly had fewer deletions and N-nucleotide insertions.

This sequence was found in a human donor with common variable immunodeficiency. Material: peripheral blood mononuclear cells. The chain is built from TRBV7-9 and TRBJ2-7, with 11 bases identical to TRBD1. The part of the CDR3 DNA that was read is TGTGCCAGCAGTTACCGGGACAGGGGGTACGACGAG. It encodes CASSYRDRGYDE. The full CDR3 protein reads CASSYRDRGYDEQYF.